This section outlines one TCR beta chain sequence together with its context. What it binds is not known. TCRdb redid the calling of the 5' RACE reads with MiXCR, one entry per CDR3 protein. The sample includes a few hundred thousand distinct CDR3 sequences, under 8.5% of them seen just once. This entry belongs to a study of T-cell memory formation after mild COVID-19. Study outcomes and limitations: Still unconfirmed is whether the second-wave clones peaking on day 37 recognized SARS-CoV-2.

V was clipped by 3 bases and J by 7 bases; unmatched bases: 8. Per germline, CDR1 SGHRS and CDR2 YFSETQ. The CDR3 loop spans 15 amino acids. This TCR derives from a man aged 18 to 30 who had mild COVID-19 (a few samples of this study predate the infection). Cell type and time point are not known. The specimen sequenced was PBMCs or a T cell subset sorted from them (not recorded which). V gene TRBV5-1 combines with J gene TRBJ2-1; 9 nucleotides agree with TRBD2. This chain's CDR3 is CASSSPGLAGNEQFF. CDR3 sequence (DNA): TGCGCCAGCAGCTCGCCGGGACTAGCAGGGAATGAGCAGTTCTTC.